This T cell receptor beta chain was recorded in a study of Ad26.COV2.S vaccination and SARS-CoV-2 variants. The study, taken as a whole, reports: In vaccinated individuals, spike-specific CD8+ and CD4+ T cell responses reportedly displayed substantial breadth.

Treatment meaning: some 20 received Ad26.COV2.S at low or high dose, single or two shots; about 5 received placebo; per-sample allocation not given. Following the first vaccine or placebo injection, samples were taken on day 63. The sample came from a Boston adult aged 18-55 years. Expressing Wuhan-strain SARS-CoV-2 spike, an Ad26 vector served as the vaccine. For this clone: What it binds is unknown.

Clones were read by immunoSEQ multiplex PCR, and TCRdb kept only the in-frame ones, dropping some. The sample has roughly 400,000 clones, over 80% seen once. The sequence was collected from a person between 18 and 60 years old who received the Ad26.COV2.S COVID-19 vaccine or a placebo. Sequenced material: peripheral blood, taken in a trial of Ad26.COV2.S vaccine versus placebo.

CDR3 coding DNA: TGTGCCACCGAGGACAGGAGGAACACCGGGGAGCTGTTTTTT. It codes for CATEDRRNTGELFF. V usage is TRBV7-9 and J usage is TRBJ2-2, with TRBD1 identical over 7 bases. The J segment lost 1 base and the V segment lost 10 bases, leaving 6 bases of the junction unmatched. The CDR3 spans 14 residues. The germline gives CDR1 SEHNR, CDR2 FQNEAQ (reference sequence).